Shown below are 29 T cell receptor beta chains from a single sample sequenced in a study of blood T cell repertoires in COVID-19. The repertoire was sequenced with immunoSEQ multiplex PCR; TCRdb's copy has only in-frame clones and lacks some. The sample carries hundreds of thousands of clones, almost 90% recorded once. Material: PBMCs or T cells enriched from blood (not recorded which). The receptors stem from a man aged 30 to 39 who had been exposed to COVID-19.

The CDR3 nucleotides read TGTGCCAGCAGCGGGGGTTACTCACCCCTCCACTTT. This gives the protein CASSGGYSPLHF. The gene calls are TRBV2 and TRBJ1-6; maybe TRBD1 (5 bases). The CDR3 extends over 12 amino acids. Germline loops: CDR1 SNHLY, CDR2 FYNNEI. Trimming took 6 bases from V and 10 from J, leaving 10 bases between them.

In nucleotides, the CDR3 is TGTGCCACCAGCAGAACCCGGACTAGCGGGGGGGTCACAGATACGCAGTATTTT. Protein product: CATSRTRTSGGVTDTQYF. The chain employs TRBV15 and TRBJ2-3; TRBD2 agrees at 15 bases. V lost 2 bases and J lost 2; bases outside the gene matches: 5. CDR1 and CDR2 (germline): LNHNV, YYDKDF (reference sequence). The CDR3 extends over 18 amino acids.

J is TRBJ1-2 and V is TRBV19; 7 nucleotides agree with TRBD1. CDR3 length equals 13 residues. CDR1 LNHDA and CDR2 SQIVND come from the germline V gene (reference sequence). V dropped 6 bases and J dropped 2; count of bases not matched to a gene: 3. This CDR3 is CASSWGQNYGYTF. The DNA of the CDR3 is TGTGCCAGTAGCTGGGGACAGAACTATGGCTACACCTTC. The full variable domain, rest sourced from reference TRBV19 and TRBJ1-2, is DGGITQSPKYLFRKEGQNVTLSCEQNLNHDAMYWYRQDPGQGLRLIYYSQIVNDFQKGDIAEGYSVSREKKESFPLTVTSAQKNPTAFYLCASSWGQNYGYTFGSGTRLTVV.

The chain couples TRBV12-5 to TRBJ2-3; D uncertain. Germline V gene data show CDR1 as LGHNT and CDR2 as FRNRAP. Trimming took 7 bases from V and 2 from J, leaving 16 bases between them. The CDR3 length is 15 residues. DNA of the CDR3: TGTGCTAGTGCCGTACCCCGGGTCTACACAGATACGCAGTATTTT. Translating it yields CASAVPRVYTDTQYF.

This chain links TRBV7-9 with TRBJ1-3; 10 nucleotides match TRBD1. V shed 6 bases, J shed 2 bases, and the junction held 10 bases outside the gene matches. The V gene's germline CDR1 is SEHNR and CDR2 FQNEAQ (reference sequence). The CDR3 is 17 amino acids. The CDR3 coding sequence is TGTGCCAGCAGGTCGACAGGGGGCGCAGGGACTGGAAACACCATATATTTT. Protein sequence: CASRSTGGAGTGNTIYF.

The chain recombines TRBV20-1 with TRBJ2-5, with D uncertain. The CDR3 is made up of 11 amino acids. In germline, CDR1 is DFQATT, CDR2 SNEGSKA (reference sequence). The V end was cut by 5 bases, the J end by 3 bases, with 7 bases between. CDR3 protein: CSAEEEETQYF. The DNA of the CDR3 is TGCAGTGCTGAAGAGGAAGAGACCCAGTACTTC.

The CDR3 sequence: CASSPTTITTGRYNEQFF. The CDR3 DNA reads as TGTGCCAGCAGCCCCACCACAATCACGACAGGGCGATACAATGAGCAGTTCTTC. The chain carries TRBV11-2 and TRBJ2-1, with TRBD1 matching 7 bases. V lost 5 bases to trimming and J lost 4 bases; unmatched junction nucleotides: 17. This CDR3 comprises 18 residues. Germline-derived CDR1 and CDR2 are SGHAT and FQNNGV.

This chain connects TRBV10-3 to TRBJ1-1; tentative D call: TRBD1 (6 bases). The germline CDR1 and CDR2 sequences are ENHRY and SYGVKD. Deletions cut 7 bases from V and 1 base from J, with 16 bases between. The length of the CDR3 is 15 residues. CDR3 sequence reads: CAITRTGTQNTEAFF. As DNA, the CDR3 is TGTGCCATCACACGAACCGGGACACAGAACACTGAAGCTTTCTTT.

V and J are TRBV5-1 and TRBJ2-2, with 8 bases matching TRBD1. The J segment lost 6 bases and the V segment lost 2 bases, leaving 9 bases of the junction unmatched. CDR3 size: 16 residues. Germline lookup yields CDR1 SGHRS and CDR2 YFSETQ. Here the CDR3 reads CASSFHRDRPPGELFF. The CDR3 nucleotides read TGCGCCAGCAGCTTCCACCGGGACAGGCCGCCCGGGGAGCTGTTTTTT.

The chain has TRBV19 and TRBJ2-5; 11 nucleotides match TRBD2. The CDR3 consists of 15 residues. The V and J ends lost 5 bases and 5 bases, in that order; junction bases with no gene match: 7. CDR1 is LNHDA, CDR2 SQIVND, per germline (reference sequence). CDR3 DNA sequence: TGTGCCAGTAGTGTCGCTAGCGGGGGGTATGAGACCCAGTACTTC. Amino acids: CASSVASGGYETQYF.

The chain recombines TRBV10-3 with TRBJ1-1, with a weak D call TRBD1 (5 bases). This CDR3 has 15 residues. The germline gives CDR1 ENHRY, CDR2 SYGVKD. The V end was cut by 6 bases, the J end by 1 base, with 15 bases between. Here the CDR3 DNA reads TGTGCCATCAGCGAACAATCAACAGGGAACACTGAAGCTTTCTTT. Encoded protein: CAISEQSTGNTEAFF.

The CDR3 coding sequence is TGTGCCAGCAGCATGGACGGAGTAGGACAGTACTTC. Protein: CASSMDGVGQYF. This sequence joins TRBV5-5 and TRBJ2-7, with D uncertain. Looked up from germline, CDR1 is SGHKS and CDR2 is YYEKEE (reference sequence). This CDR3 contains 12 residues. V lost 4 bases and J lost 10, with 15 bases in between.

The chain uses TRBV7-9 and TRBJ1-3, with a weak D call TRBD1 (6 bases). This CDR3 region has 14 residues. V shed 3 bases and J shed 4 bases, with 10 bases lying between them. CDR1 and CDR2 (germline): SEHNR, FQNEAQ (reference sequence). CDR3 nucleotide sequence: TGTGCCAGCAGCTTCCTTACAGGGGGAAACACCATATATTTT. This codes for CASSFLTGGNTIYF.

The chain is built from TRBV6-5 and TRBJ1-1; D remains ambiguous. Trimming took off 2 bases at V and 6 bases at J, with 16 bases between the two ends. Germline V gives CDR1 MNHEY, CDR2 SVGAGI. The CDR3 has 15 amino acids. The CDR3 bases are TGTGCCAGCAGTTACGAAATTAGGCTGGGCGCTGAAGCTTTCTTT. It encodes CASSYEIRLGAEAFF.

CDR3 in DNA: TGTGCCAGCAGCGTAGGAGGGGGCGCATCCGGAGCTTTCTTT. Encoded protein: CASSVGGGASGAFF. The chain uses TRBV9 and TRBJ1-1; 7 positions match TRBD1. The ends lost 0 bases at V and 10 bases at J; junction bases unmatched: 9. The CDR3 totals 14 residues. In germline, CDR1 is SGDLS, CDR2 YYNGEE.

J is TRBJ2-3 and V is TRBV5-4, with TRBD2 matching over 8 bases. The junction had 9 bases not matched to a gene; V was cut back by 5 bases and J by 4 bases. This CDR3 has 15 amino acids. From germline, CDR1 is SGHNT and CDR2 YYREEE (reference sequence). CDR3 bases: TGTGCCAGCAGTGCCGGGACTAGGAGGTCAGATACGCAGTATTTT. Protein sequence: CASSAGTRRSDTQYF.

The chain carries TRBV11-2 and TRBJ2-3; 9 positions match TRBD1. This CDR3 has 15 amino acids. J gave up 2 bases and V 5 bases, and 5 bases lay outside the gene matches. In germline, CDR1 is SGHAT, CDR2 FQNNGV. The CDR3 reads CASSAGQGNTDTQYF. The CDR3 nucleotides are TGTGCCAGCAGCGCGGGACAGGGTAACACAGATACGCAGTATTTT.

The V gene is TRBV6-5, the J gene TRBJ1-2; 10 bases agree with TRBD1. CDR1 MNHEY and CDR2 SVGAGI come from the germline V gene. This CDR3 comprises 15 residues. The V and J ends lost 10 bases and 4 bases, in that order; junction bases with no gene match: 12. The CDR3 coding sequence is TGTGCCACCCTTCCCGACAGGGGGCTGGGCTATGGCTACACCTTC. Its translation: CATLPDRGLGYGYTF.

This rearrangement joins TRBV7-2 to TRBJ2-4, with 14 bases identical to TRBD2. V dropped 1 base and J dropped 5; count of bases not matched to a gene: 10. The length of the CDR3 is 19 residues. Per the germline V gene, CDR1 is SGHTA and CDR2 is FQGNSA. CDR3 nucleotide sequence: TGTGCCAGCAGCTTAGGCCCCAGACTAGCGGGGGGGAGGGAAAACATTCAGTACTTC. Amino acid sequence: CASSLGPRLAGGRENIQYF.

The chain uses TRBV10-3 and TRBJ2-3, with 12 nucleotides matching TRBD2. This CDR3 is built from 18 residues. From germline, CDR1 is ENHRY and CDR2 SYGVKD. Germline trimming cut 2 bases from V and 7 bases from J; bases unmatched to any gene: 13. The chain's CDR3 is CAISEGKLAGGLQYTQYF. CDR3 in DNA: TGTGCCATCAGTGAGGGGAAACTAGCGGGGGGCCTTCAGTATACGCAGTATTTT.

This chain uses TRBV5-1 with TRBJ2-2, with D possibly TRBD1 on 6 matching bases. Germline loops: CDR1 SGHRS, CDR2 YFSETQ. V was cut by 7 bases and J by 1 base, with 14 bases left in between. The CDR3 is 15 residues long. The CDR3: CASALDRLNTGELFF. In DNA form, the CDR3 reads TGCGCCAGCGCCCTAGACAGGCTGAACACCGGGGAGCTGTTTTTT. The whole variable domain, remainder taken from reference TRBV5-1 and TRBJ2-2, is KAGVTQTPRYLIKTRGQQVTLSCSPISGHRSVSWYQQTPGQGLQFLFEYFSETQRNKGNFPGRFSGRQFSNSRSEMNVSTLELGDSALYLCASALDRLNTGELFFGEGSRLTVL.

The chain recombines TRBV6-5 with TRBJ1-2, with D tentatively TRBD1 (5 bases). The V gene's germline CDR1 is MNHEY and CDR2 SVGAGI. The CDR3 sequence is 12 residues long. The germline V and J ends were trimmed by 5 bases and 8 bases, with 12 bases remaining between them. The chain's CDR3 is CASSNTGHGYTF. The CDR3 nucleotides read TGTGCCAGCAGTAACACAGGTCACGGCTACACCTTC.

This sequence joins TRBV7-2 and TRBJ2-1; 10 bases map to TRBD1. The V and J ends lost 5 bases and 8 bases, in that order; junction bases with no gene match: 12. This CDR3 is 16 amino acids long. From germline, CDR1 is SGHTA and CDR2 FQGNSA. The DNA for the CDR3 is TGTGCCAGCAGCCTCCTCGGGACAGGGGTTAGCGATGAGCAGTTCTTC. The encoded protein is CASSLLGTGVSDEQFF.

There are a few counts of this clone. The genes are TRBV4-2 and TRBJ1-6; 10 bases line up with TRBD1. In germline, CDR1 is LGHNA, CDR2 YNFKEQ. There are 15 residues in the CDR3. The junction had 3 bases not matched to a gene; V was cut back by 1 base and J by 9 bases. CDR3 coding DNA: TGTGCCAGCAGCCAAGTGGGGGACAGGGGTTCACCCCTCCACTTT. Encoded protein: CASSQVGDRGSPLHF.

This clone was recorded once. J is TRBJ2-3 and V is TRBV11-2, with a tentative D call TRBD1 (5 bases). Between the trimmed V and J ends, which lost 1 base and 2 bases, there was a span of 10 bases. Germline CDR1 SGHAT, CDR2 FQNNGV. CDR3 length: 15 residues. The CDR3 protein is CASSLVPGHTDTQYF. CDR3 DNA sequence: TGTGCCAGCAGCTTAGTTCCAGGGCACACAGATACGCAGTATTTT.

The chain carries TRBV9 and TRBJ2-1, with 7 bases lining up with TRBD1. V dropped 0 bases and J dropped 7; count of bases not matched to a gene: 7. The CDR3 has 15 residues. Germline V gene data show CDR1 as SGDLS and CDR2 as YYNGEE. The CDR3 is CASSVGGGLGNEQFF. CDR3 nucleotide sequence: TGTGCCAGCAGCGTAGGAGGGGGCTTGGGGAATGAGCAGTTCTTC.

V and J are TRBV5-6 and TRBJ2-1; 8 bases line up with TRBD2. V shed 4 bases, J shed 5 bases, and the junction held 2 bases outside the gene matches. The CDR3 runs to 13 residues. The germline V gene encodes CDR1 SGHDT and CDR2 YYEEEE. CDR3: CASSPGGNNEQFF. Here the CDR3 DNA reads TGTGCCAGCAGCCCGGGGGGGAACAATGAGCAGTTCTTC.

The V call is TRBV10-2, the J call TRBJ1-1, with D maybe TRBD1 (6 bases). The CDR3 length is 12 residues. Germline V gene sequence: CDR1 WSHSY, CDR2 SAAADI. The ends were cut back, 6 bases at V and 2 bases at J, with 7 bases in the middle. This chain's CDR3 is CASRGANTEAFF. The DNA of the CDR3 is TGCGCCAGCAGGGGGGCAAACACTGAAGCTTTCTTT.

The chain carries TRBV5-1 and TRBJ2-2; 8 bases align to TRBD1. After removal of 4 bases from V and 0 bases from J, the junction contained 8 bases not matched to a gene. From germline, CDR1 is SGHRS and CDR2 YFSETQ. This CDR3 has 17 amino acids. CDR3 sequence reads: CASSAGPQGANTGELFF. The CDR3 bases are TGCGCCAGCAGCGCAGGCCCACAGGGGGCGAACACCGGGGAGCTGTTTTTT.